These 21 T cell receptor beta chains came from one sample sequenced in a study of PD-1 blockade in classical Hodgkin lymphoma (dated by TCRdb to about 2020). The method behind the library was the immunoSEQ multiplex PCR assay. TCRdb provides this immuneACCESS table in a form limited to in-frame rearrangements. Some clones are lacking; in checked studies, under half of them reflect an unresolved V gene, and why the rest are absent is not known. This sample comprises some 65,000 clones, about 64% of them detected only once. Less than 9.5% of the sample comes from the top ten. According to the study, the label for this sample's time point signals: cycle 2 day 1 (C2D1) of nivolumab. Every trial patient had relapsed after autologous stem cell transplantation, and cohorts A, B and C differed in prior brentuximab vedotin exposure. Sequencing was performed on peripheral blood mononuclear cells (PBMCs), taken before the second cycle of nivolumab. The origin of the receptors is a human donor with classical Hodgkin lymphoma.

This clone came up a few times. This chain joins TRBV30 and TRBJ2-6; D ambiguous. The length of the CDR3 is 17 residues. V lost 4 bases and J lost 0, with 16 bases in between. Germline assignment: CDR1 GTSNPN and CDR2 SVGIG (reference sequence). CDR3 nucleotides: TGTGCCTGGATGTCGATTAAACAAATCTCTGGGGCCAACGTCCTGACTTTC. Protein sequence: CAWMSIKQISGANVLTF.

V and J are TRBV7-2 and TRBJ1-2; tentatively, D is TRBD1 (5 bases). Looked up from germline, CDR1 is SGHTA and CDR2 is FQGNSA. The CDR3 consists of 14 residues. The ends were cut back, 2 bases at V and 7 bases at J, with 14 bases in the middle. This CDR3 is CASSLRQGGGGYTF. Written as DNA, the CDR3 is TGTGCCAGCAGCTTAAGGCAGGGAGGAGGTGGCTACACCTTC.

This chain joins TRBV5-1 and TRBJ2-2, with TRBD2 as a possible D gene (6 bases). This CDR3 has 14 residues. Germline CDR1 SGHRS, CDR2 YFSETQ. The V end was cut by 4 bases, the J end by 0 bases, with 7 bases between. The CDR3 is CASSGTSNTGELFF. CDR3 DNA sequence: TGCGCCAGCAGCGGGACTTCGAACACCGGGGAGCTGTTTTTT.

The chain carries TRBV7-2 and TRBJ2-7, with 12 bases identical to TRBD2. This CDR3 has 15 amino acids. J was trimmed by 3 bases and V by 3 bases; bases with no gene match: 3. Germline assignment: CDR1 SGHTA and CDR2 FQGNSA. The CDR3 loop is CASSLTSGGFYEQYF. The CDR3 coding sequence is TGTGCCAGCAGCTTGACTAGCGGGGGATTCTACGAGCAGTACTTC.

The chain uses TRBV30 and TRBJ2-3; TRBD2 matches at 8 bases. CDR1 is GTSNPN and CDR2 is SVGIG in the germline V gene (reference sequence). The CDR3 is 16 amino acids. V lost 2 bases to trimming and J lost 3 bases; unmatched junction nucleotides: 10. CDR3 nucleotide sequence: TGTGCCTGGAGTCCAGGACTAGCCGCCTTAACAGATACGCAGTATTTT. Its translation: CAWSPGLAALTDTQYF.

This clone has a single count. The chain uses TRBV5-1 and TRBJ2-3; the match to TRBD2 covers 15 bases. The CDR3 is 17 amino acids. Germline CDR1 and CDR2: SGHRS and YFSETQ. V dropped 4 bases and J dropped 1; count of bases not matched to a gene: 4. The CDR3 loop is CASSTGTSGGRTDTQYF. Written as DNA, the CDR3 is TGCGCCAGCAGCACCGGGACTAGCGGGGGGCGCACAGATACGCAGTATTTT.

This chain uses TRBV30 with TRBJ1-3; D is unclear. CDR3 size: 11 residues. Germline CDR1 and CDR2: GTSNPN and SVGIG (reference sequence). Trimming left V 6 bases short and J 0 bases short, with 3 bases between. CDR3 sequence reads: CACDSGNTIYF. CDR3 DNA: TGTGCCTGTGACTCTGGAAACACCATATATTTT.

The CDR3 loop reads CASSLAGQTSGNTIYF. In DNA, the CDR3 is TGTGCCAGCAGCTTAGCGGGACAGACATCTGGAAACACCATATATTTT. This chain links TRBV7-9 with TRBJ1-3, with 7 positions matching TRBD1. With V trimmed by 0 bases and J by 1 base, 3 bases remained unmatched. Germline values: CDR1 SEHNR, CDR2 FQNEAQ (reference sequence). This CDR3 has 16 residues. Looking up the rest from reference TRBV7-9 and TRBJ1-3 gives the full variable domain: DTGVSQNPRHKITKRGQNVTFRCDPISEHNRLYWYRQTLGQGPEFLTYFQNEAQLEKSRLLSDRFSAERPKGSFSTLEIQRTEQGDSAMYLCASSLAGQTSGNTIYFGEGSWLTVV.

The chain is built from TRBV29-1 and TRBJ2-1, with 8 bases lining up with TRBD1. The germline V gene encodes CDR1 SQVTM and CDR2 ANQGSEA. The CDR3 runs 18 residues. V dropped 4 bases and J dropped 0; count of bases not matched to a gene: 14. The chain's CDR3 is CSVARGQAKNLSYNEQFF. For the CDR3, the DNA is TGCAGCGTTGCCCGGGGACAGGCTAAGAATCTCTCCTACAATGAGCAGTTCTTC.

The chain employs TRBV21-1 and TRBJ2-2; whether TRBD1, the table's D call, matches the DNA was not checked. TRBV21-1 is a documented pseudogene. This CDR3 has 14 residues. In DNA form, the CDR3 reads TGTGCCAGCAGCAAAGACCCAGGGGAAGGGGAGCTGTTTTTT. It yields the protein CASSKDPGEGELFF.

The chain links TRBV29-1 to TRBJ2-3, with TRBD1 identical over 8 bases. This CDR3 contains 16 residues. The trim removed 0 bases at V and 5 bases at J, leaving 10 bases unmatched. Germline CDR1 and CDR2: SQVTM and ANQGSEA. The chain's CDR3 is CSVEEFGTGIGDTQYF. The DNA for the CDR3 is TGCAGCGTTGAAGAATTCGGGACAGGTATCGGAGATACGCAGTATTTT.

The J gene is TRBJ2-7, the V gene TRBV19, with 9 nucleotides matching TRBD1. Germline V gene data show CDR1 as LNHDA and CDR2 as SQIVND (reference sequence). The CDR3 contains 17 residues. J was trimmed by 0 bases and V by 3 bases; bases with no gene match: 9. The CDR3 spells CASSIGTGLTFSYEQYF. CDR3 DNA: TGTGCCAGTAGTATTGGGACAGGGTTAACGTTCTCCTACGAGCAGTACTTC.

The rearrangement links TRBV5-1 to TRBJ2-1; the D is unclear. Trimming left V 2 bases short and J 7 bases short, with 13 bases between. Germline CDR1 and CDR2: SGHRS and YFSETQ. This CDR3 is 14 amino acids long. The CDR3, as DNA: TGCGCCAGCAGCTTCGGGTCCGTGGGGAATGAGCAGTTCTTC. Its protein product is CASSFGSVGNEQFF.

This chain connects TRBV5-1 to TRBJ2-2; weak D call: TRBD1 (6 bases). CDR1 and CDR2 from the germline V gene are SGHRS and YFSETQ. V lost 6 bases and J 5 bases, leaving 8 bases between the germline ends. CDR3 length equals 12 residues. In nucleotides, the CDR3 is TGCGCCAGCACACAGGGAACCGGGGAGCTGTTTTTT. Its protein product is CASTQGTGELFF. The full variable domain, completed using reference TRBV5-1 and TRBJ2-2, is KAGVTQTPRYLIKTRGQQVTLSCSPISGHRSVSWYQQTPGQGLQFLFEYFSETQRNKGNFPGRFSGRQFSNSRSEMNVSTLELGDSALYLCASTQGTGELFFGEGSRLTVL.

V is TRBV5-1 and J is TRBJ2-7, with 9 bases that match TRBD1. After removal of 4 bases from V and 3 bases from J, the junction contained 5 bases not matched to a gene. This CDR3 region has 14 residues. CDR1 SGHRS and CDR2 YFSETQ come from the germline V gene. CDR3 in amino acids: CASSGQGMDYEQYF. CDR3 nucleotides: TGCGCCAGCAGCGGACAGGGGATGGACTACGAGCAGTACTTC.

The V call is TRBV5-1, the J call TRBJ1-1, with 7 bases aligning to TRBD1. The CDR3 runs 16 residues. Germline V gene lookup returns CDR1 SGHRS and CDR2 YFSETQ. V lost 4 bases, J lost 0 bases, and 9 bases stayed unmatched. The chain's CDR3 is CASSRGQAVMNTEAFF. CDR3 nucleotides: TGCGCCAGCAGCCGTGGACAGGCAGTCATGAACACTGAAGCTTTCTTT.

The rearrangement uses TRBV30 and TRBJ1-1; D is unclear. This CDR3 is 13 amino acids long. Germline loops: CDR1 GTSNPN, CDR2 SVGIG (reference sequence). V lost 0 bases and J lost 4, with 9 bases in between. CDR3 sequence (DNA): TGTGCCTGGAGTGTAAGATGGTCCACTGAAGCTTTCTTT. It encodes CAWSVRWSTEAFF.

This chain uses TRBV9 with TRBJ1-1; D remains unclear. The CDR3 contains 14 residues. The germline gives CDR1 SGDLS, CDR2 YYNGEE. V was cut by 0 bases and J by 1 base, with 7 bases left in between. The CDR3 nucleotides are TGTGCCAGCAGCGTAGGGGTAGGGAACACTGAAGCTTTCTTT. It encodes CASSVGVGNTEAFF.

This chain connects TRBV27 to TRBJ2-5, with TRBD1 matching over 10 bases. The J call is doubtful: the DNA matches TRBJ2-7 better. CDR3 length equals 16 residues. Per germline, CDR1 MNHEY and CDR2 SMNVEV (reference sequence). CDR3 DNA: TGTGCCAGCAGTCCCTCCGGGGGGGACAGGGGTTACGAGCAGTACTTC. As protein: CASSPSGGDRGYEQYF.

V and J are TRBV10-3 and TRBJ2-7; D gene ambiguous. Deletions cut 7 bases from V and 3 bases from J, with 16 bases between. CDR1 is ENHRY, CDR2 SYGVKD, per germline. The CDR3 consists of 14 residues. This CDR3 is CAINDPWRGYEQYF. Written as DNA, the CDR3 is TGTGCCATCAATGACCCATGGCGAGGCTACGAGCAGTACTTC.

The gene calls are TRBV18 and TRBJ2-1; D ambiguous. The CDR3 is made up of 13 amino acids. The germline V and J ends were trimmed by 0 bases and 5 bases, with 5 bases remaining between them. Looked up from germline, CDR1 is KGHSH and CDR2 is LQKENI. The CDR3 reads CASSPPGNNEQFF. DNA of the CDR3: TGTGCCAGCTCACCACCGGGCAACAATGAGCAGTTCTTC.